The clone carrying this T cell receptor beta chain showed up just once. V shed 4 bases and J shed 4 bases, with 13 bases lying between them. Germline V CDR1 and CDR2: SNHLY, FYNNEI. This CDR3 comprises 15 residues. This sample was included in a study of blood T cell repertoires in COVID-19. TCRdb keeps only in-frame clones here, not all; method: immunoSEQ multiplex PCR. The sample comprises some 59,000 clones, 70% to 90% of which are singletons, and 1.6% rests with the top ten. The receptor was isolated from a man aged 55-75 years with acute or convalescent COVID-19. This sequence joins TRBV2 and TRBJ1-4, with D tentatively TRBD1 (6 bases). The sample consisted of peripheral blood. In DNA, the CDR3 is TGTGCCAGCAGTGTAACGGGACATATTAATGAAAAACTGTTTTTT. The encoded protein is CASSVTGHINEKLFF.